This T cell receptor (beta chain) comes out of a study of T-cell memory formation after mild COVID-19. Notes on the study in general: The CD4+ clones that contracted clustered mainly within CM and EM, and the CD8+ clones concentrated in EMRA.

MiXCR was run by TCRdb on the 5' RACE reads, yielding one entry per CDR3 protein. The table has 250,000 to 300,000 distinct CDR3 sequences, about 17% seen once. Details on this clonotype: Antigen unknown.

The TCR originated in a man between 18 and 29 years old who had mild COVID-19 (a few samples of this study predate the infection). Cell type and time point are not known. What was sequenced was PBMCs or a T cell subset sorted from them (not recorded which).

CDR3: CAISEREDTDTQYF. In DNA form, the CDR3 reads TGTGCCATCAGTGAGCGGGAGGACACAGATACGCAGTATTTT. The genes are TRBV10-3 and TRBJ2-3; TRBD2 matches at 7 bases. With 2 bases clipped from V and 2 bases from J, the junction kept 1 base outside the gene matches. The CDR3 length is 14 residues. Germline values: CDR1 ENHRY, CDR2 SYGVKD.